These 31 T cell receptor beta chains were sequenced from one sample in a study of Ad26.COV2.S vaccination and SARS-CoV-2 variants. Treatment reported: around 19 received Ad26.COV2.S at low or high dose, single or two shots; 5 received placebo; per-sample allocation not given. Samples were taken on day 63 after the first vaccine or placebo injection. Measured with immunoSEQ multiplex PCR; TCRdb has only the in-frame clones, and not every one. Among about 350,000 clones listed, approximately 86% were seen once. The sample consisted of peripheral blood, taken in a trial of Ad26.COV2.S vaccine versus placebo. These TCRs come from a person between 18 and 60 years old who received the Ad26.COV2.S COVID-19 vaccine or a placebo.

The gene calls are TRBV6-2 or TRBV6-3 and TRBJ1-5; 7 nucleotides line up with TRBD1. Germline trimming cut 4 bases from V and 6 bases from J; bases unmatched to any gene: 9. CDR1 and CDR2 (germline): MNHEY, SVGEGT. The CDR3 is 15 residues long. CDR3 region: CASSSTRQGGQPQHF. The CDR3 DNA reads TGTGCCAGCAGTTCAACTCGACAGGGCGGTCAGCCCCAGCATTTT.

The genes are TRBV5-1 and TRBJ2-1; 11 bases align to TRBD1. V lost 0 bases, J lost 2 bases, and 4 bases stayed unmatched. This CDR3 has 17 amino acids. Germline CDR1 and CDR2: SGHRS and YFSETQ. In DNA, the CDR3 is TGCGCCAGCAGCTTGGCCGGGACAGGGGGTGCCTACAATGAGCAGTTCTTC. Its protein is CASSLAGTGGAYNEQFF. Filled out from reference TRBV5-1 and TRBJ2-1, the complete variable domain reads KAGVTQTPRYLIKTRGQQVTLSCSPISGHRSVSWYQQTPGQGLQFLFEYFSETQRNKGNFPGRFSGRQFSNSRSEMNVSTLELGDSALYLCASSLAGTGGAYNEQFFGPGTRLTVL.

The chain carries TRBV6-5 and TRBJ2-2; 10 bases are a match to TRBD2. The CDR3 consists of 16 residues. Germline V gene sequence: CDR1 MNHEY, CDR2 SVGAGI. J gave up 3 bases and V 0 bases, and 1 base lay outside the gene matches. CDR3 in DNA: TGTGCCAGCAGTTACTCTCTAGCGGGGGACACCGGGGAGCTGTTTTTT. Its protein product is CASSYSLAGDTGELFF.

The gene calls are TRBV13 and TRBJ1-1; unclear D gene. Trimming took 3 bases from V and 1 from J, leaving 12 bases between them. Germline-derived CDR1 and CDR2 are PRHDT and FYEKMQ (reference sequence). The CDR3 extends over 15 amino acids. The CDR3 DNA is TGTGCCAGCAGCTTGCGAACAGCTCCGAACACTGAAGCTTTCTTT. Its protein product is CASSLRTAPNTEAFF.

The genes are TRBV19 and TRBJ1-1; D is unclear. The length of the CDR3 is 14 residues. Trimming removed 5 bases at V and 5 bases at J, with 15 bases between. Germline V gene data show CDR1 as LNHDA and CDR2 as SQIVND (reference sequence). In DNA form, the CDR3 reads TGTGCCAGTAGTTACCTTCGAGGTGAGACTGAAGCTTTCTTT. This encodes CASSYLRGETEAFF.

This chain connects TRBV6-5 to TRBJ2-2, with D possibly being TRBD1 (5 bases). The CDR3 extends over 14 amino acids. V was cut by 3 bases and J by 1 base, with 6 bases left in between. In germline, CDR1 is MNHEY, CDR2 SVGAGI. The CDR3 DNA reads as TGTGCCAGCAGTTATCAGGGGAACACCGGGGAGCTGTTTTTT. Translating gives CASSYQGNTGELFF.

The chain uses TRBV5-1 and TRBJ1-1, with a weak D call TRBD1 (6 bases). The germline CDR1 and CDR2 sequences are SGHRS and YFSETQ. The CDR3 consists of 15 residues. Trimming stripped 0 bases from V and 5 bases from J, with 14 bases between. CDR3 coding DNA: TGCGCCAGCAGCTTGGCGGGGGGCGGACATACTGAAGCTTTCTTT. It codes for CASSLAGGGHTEAFF. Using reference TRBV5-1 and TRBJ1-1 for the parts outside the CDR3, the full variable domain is KAGVTQTPRYLIKTRGQQVTLSCSPISGHRSVSWYQQTPGQGLQFLFEYFSETQRNKGNFPGRFSGRQFSNSRSEMNVSTLELGDSALYLCASSLAGGGHTEAFFGQGTRLTVV.

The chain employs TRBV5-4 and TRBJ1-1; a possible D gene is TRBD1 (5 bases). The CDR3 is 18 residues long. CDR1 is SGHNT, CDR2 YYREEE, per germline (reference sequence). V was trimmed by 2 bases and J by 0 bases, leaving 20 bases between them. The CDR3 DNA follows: TGTGCCAGCAGCTTACCTGCGGGGGAGACACTCTTGAACACTGAAGCTTTCTTT. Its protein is CASSLPAGETLLNTEAFF.

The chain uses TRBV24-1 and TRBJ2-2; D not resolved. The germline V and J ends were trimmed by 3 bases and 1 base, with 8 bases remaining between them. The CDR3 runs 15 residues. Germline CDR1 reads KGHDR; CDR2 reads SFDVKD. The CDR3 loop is CATSDPMVNTGELFF. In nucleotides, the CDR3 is TGTGCCACCAGTGATCCCATGGTGAACACCGGGGAGCTGTTTTTT.

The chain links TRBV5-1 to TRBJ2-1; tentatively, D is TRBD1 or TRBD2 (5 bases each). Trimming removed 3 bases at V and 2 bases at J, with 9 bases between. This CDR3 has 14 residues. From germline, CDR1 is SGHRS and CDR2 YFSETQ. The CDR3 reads CASSSGATYNEQFF. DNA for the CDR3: TGCGCCAGCAGCTCCGGGGCGACCTACAATGAGCAGTTCTTC.

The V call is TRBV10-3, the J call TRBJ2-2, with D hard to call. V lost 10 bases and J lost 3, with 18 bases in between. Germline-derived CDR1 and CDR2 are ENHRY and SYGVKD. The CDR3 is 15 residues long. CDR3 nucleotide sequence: TGTGCCACCGGCCAGGCTAGATTGGACACCGGGGAGCTGTTTTTT. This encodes CATGQARLDTGELFF.

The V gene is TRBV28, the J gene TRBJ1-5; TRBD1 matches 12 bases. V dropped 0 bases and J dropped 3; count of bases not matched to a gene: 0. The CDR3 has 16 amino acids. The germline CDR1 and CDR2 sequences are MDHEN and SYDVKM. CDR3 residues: CASSLWGQGANQPQHF. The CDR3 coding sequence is TGTGCCAGCAGTTTATGGGGACAGGGGGCCAATCAGCCCCAGCATTTT.

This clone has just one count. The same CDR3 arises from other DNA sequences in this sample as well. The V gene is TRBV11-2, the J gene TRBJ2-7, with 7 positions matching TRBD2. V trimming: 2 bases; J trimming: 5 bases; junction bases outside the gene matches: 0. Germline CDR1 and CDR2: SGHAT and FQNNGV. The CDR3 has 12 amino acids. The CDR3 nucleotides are TGTGCCAGCAGCTTACGGGGGGACGAGCAGTACTTC. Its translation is CASSLRGDEQYF. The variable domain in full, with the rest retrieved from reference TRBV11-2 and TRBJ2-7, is EAGVAQSPRYKIIEKRQSVAFWCNPISGHATLYWYQQILGQGPKLLIQFQNNGVVDDSQLPKDRFSAERLKGVDSTLKIQPAKLEDSAVYLCASSLRGDEQYFGPGTRLTVT.

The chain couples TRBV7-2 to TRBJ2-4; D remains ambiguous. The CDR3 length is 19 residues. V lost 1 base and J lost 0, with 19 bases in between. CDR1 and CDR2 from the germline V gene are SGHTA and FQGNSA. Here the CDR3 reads CASSLEPLRAHIAKNIQYF. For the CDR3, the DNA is TGTGCCAGCAGCTTAGAACCCCTAAGGGCCCATATAGCCAAAAACATTCAGTACTTC.

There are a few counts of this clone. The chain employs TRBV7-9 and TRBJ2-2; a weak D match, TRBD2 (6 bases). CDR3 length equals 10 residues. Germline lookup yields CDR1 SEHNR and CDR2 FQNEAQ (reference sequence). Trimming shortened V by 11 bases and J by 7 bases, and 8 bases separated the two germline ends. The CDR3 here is CAGGIGELFF. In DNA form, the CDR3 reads TGTGCCGGGGGGATCGGGGAGCTGTTTTTT. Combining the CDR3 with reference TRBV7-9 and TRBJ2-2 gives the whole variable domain DTGVSQNPRHKITKRGQNVTFRCDPISEHNRLYWYRQTLGQGPEFLTYFQNEAQLEKSRLLSDRFSAERPKGSFSTLEIQRTEQGDSAMYLCAGGIGELFFGEGSRLTVL.

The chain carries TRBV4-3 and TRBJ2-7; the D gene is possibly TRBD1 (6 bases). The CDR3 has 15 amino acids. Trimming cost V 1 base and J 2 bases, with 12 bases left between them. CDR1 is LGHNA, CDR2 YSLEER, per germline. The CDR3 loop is CASSQGTAGTYEQYF. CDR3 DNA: TGCGCCAGCAGCCAAGGGACAGCAGGGACCTACGAGCAGTACTTC.

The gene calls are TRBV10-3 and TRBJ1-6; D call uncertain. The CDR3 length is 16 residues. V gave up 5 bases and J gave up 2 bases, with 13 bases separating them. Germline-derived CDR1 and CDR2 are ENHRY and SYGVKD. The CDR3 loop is CAISTSLDAYNSPLHF. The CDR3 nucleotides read TGTGCCATCAGTACATCCTTGGACGCCTATAATTCACCCCTCCACTTT.

The CDR3 DNA reads as TGTGCCAGCAGCCCGGCTGGGGTGGCAGAAGCTTTCTTT. It encodes CASSPAGVAEAFF. The chain recombines TRBV7-9 with TRBJ1-1; D is unclear. CDR1 and CDR2 (germline): SEHNR, FQNEAQ (reference sequence). Trimming removed 5 bases at V and 8 bases at J, with 15 bases between. The CDR3 length is 13 residues.

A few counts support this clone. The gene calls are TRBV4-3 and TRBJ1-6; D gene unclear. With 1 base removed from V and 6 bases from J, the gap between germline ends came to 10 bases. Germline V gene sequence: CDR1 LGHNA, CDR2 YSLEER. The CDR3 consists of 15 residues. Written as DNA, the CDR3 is TGCGCCAGCAGCCAAGGGGAGGGAGGTAATTCACCCCTCCACTTT. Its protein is CASSQGEGGNSPLHF.

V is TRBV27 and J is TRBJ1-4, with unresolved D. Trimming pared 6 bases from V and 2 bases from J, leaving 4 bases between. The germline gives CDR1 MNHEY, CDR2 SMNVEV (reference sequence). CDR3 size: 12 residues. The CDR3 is CASRRTNEKLFF. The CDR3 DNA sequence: TGTGCCAGCAGGAGGACTAATGAAAAACTGTTTTTT.

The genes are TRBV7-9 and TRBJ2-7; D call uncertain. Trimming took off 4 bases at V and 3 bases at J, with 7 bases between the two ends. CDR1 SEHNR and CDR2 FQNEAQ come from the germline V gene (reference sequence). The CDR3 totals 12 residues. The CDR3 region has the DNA TGTGCCAGCAGCTCGCCCTACTACGAGCAGTACTTC. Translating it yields CASSSPYYEQYF.

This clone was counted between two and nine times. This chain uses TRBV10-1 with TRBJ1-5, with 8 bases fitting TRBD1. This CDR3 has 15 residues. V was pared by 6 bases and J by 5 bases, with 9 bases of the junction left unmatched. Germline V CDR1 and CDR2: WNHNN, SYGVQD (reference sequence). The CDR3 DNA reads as TGCGCCAGCAGAGAAAACAGGGGGGGATATCAGCCCCAGCATTTT. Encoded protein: CASRENRGGYQPQHF.

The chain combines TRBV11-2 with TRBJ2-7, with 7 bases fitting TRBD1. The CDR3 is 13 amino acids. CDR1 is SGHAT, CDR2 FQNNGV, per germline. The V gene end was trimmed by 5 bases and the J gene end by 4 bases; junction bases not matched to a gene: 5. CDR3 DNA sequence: TGTGCCAGCAGCGATGGGACAGCTTACGAGCAGTACTTC. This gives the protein CASSDGTAYEQYF.

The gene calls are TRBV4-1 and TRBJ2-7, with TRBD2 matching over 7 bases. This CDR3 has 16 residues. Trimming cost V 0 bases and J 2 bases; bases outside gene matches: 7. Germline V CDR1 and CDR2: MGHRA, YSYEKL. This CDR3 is CASSQDLRSGTYEQYF. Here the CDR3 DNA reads TGCGCCAGCAGCCAAGATCTACGCAGCGGGACCTACGAGCAGTACTTC.

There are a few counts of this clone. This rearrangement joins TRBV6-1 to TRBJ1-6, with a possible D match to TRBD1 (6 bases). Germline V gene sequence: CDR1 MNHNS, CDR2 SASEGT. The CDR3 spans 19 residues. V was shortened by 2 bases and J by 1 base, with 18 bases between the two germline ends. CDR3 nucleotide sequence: TGTGCCAGCAGTGAATTCGGGGGGCTTTTTAGGTCCTATAATTCACCCCTCCACTTT. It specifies CASSEFGGLFRSYNSPLHF.

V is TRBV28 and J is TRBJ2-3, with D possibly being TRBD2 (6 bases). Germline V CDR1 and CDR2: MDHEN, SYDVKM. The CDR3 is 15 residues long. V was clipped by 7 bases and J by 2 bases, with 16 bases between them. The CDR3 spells CASMLGRETTDTQYF. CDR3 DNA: TGTGCCAGCATGTTGGGACGGGAGACCACAGATACGCAGTATTTT.

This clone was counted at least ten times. This CDR3 reads CASSLAPATGLFYEQYF. The CDR3 nucleotides read TGCGCCAGCAGCTTGGCCCCCGCGACAGGGTTGTTTTACGAGCAGTACTTC. V gene TRBV5-1 combines with J gene TRBJ2-7; 7 bases fit TRBD1. V shed 0 bases, J shed 4 bases, and the junction held 13 bases outside the gene matches. The V gene's germline CDR1 is SGHRS and CDR2 YFSETQ. The CDR3 covers 17 residues.

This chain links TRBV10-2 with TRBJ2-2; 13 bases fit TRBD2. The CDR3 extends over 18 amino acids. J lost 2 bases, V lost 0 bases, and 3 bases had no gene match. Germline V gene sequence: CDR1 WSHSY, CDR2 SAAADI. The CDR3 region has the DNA TGCGCCAGCAGTGAGTCGACTAGCGGGGGGATAAACACCGGGGAGCTGTTTTTT. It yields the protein CASSESTSGGINTGELFF.

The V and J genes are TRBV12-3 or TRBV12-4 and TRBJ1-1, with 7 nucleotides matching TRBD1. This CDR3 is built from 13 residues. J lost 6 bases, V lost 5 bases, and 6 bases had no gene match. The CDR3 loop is CASSPTGSPEAFF. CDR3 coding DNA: TGTGCCAGCAGTCCGACAGGGAGTCCTGAAGCTTTCTTT.

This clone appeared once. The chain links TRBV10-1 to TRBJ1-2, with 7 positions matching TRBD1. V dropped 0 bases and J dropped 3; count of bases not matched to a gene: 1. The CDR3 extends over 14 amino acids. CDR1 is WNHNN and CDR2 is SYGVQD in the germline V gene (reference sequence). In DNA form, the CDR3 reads TGCGCCAGCAGTGAGTCAGGACAGGACTATGGCTACACCTTC. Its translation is CASSESGQDYGYTF.

CDR3 nucleotides: TGTGCCAGCTCAATAAGGGTTGACTATGGCTACACCTTC. Translation gives CASSIRVDYGYTF. The genes are TRBV27 and TRBJ1-2, with D unclear. The CDR3 has 13 amino acids. Germline assignment: CDR1 MNHEY and CDR2 SMNVEV (reference sequence). V was cut by 8 bases and J by 3 bases, with 13 bases left in between.